What follows describes a single T cell receptor (beta chain). This clone was seen a few times. Its antigen specificity is not known. No much larger clone exists at a distance of one base, and base qualities are not known. V is cut by 6 bases and J by 5 bases, and the space between the germline ends is 10 bases. From a lookup of the germline V gene, CDR1 and CDR2 are SQVTM and ANQGSEA. Measured from the cysteine to the phenylalanine, the CDR3 is 12 residues long. Of the read, only the CDR3 DNA is kept; its 36 bases are in frame from base 1. This sample was taken from a study of blood T cell repertoires in COVID-19 (dated by TCRdb to between 2020 and 2021). With regard to the full study: Collaborator samples came from the United States, Italy and Spain and covered acute and convalescent phases of COVID-19. Where available, HLA class I and class II types were obtained from metadata supplied by the sample provider rather than from assay-based typing. The repertoires were released in a freely available public database intended as a resource for research on the immune response to SARS-CoV-2. The dataset comprised deeply sampled blood TCRbeta repertoires from subjects exposed to, actively infected with, or recovered from COVID-19. The prospective study material was composed of cDNA or gDNA derived from T cells, B-cell-depleted T cells, or PBMCs. The samples were drawn from the first 160 participants of the ongoing ImmuneRACE study and from some 1,300 subjects provided by 6 global collaborators. Sample metadata almost always included a de-identified subject ID, COVID-19 status, age in years and sex.

Overall study results and their limits: The quantity of clinical and demographic metadata differed by source and by participant and was supplied without curation.

Participants in the prospective study were aged roughly 18 to 95 years, lived in under 30 United States geographic areas, and enrolled through a virtual design. Cohort assignment in the prospective study relied on participant-reported clinical history from a screening survey and a study questionnaire. Exposed participants had been in contact, within 2 weeks of entering the study, with a person who had a PCR-confirmed or clinician-diagnosed case of COVID-19. Each participant in the prospective study had whole blood, serum and a nasopharyngeal or oropharyngeal swab collected by mobile phlebotomists. Additional blood draws and questionnaires over an approximately 2-month period could optionally be provided by prospective study participants. Before DNA extraction, prospective study blood samples were shipped either frozen or at room temperature. TCRbeta CDR3 regions were amplified from genomic DNA using the immunoSEQ Assay, a bias-controlled multiplex PCR. On the authors' methods: The number of nucleated cells in each sample was estimated from the amplification of reference gene primers within the assay. To quantify the absolute abundance of each unique TCRbeta CDR3 rearrangement, sequence reads were collapsed and filtered. For each sample, productive Simpson clonality was calculated as the square root of Simpson's diversity index over productive rearrangements. TCRdb holds this immuneACCESS table with in-frame rearrangements only. Some clones are missing; in checked studies, unresolved V genes explain under half, and the rest has no known cause. V and J calls and clone size are copied from that table; D and trimming were computed from the DNA. For this sample there are fewer than 400,000 clones; 85% to 95% appear just once. Of the sample, around 3.9% is held by the ten largest clones.

The rearranged segments are TRBV29-1 and TRBJ2-2; TRBD2 is a possible D gene, resting on 6 matching bases. Input material: PBMCs or T cells enriched from blood (not recorded which). This sequence originates from a woman aged 25 to 39 who had been exposed to COVID-19. The sequence in DNA is TGCAGCGTGAGCCGGGAGACCGGGGAGCTGTTTTTT. Translated, this is CSVSRETGELFF.